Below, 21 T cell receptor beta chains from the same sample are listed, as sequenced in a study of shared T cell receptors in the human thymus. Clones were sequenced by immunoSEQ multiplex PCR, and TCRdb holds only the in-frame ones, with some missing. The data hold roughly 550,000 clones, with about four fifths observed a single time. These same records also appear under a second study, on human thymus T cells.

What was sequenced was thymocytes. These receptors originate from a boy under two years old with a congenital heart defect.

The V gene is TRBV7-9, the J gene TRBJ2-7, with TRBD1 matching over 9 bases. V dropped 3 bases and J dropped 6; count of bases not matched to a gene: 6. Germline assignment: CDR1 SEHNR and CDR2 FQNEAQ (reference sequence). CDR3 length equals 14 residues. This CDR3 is CASSFRDRASEQYF. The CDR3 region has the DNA TGTGCCAGCAGCTTTAGGGACAGGGCAAGCGAGCAGTACTTC.

The CDR3 is CATSRDGRAPETQYF. CDR3 sequence (DNA): TGTGCCACCAGCAGAGACGGGAGGGCCCCAGAGACCCAGTACTTC. This chain joins TRBV15 and TRBJ2-5, with TRBD2 identical over 8 bases. This CDR3 spans 15 amino acids. Losses at the gene ends were 0 bases for V and 4 bases for J; bases not matched to a gene: 4. The germline CDR1 and CDR2 sequences are LNHNV and YYDKDF (reference sequence).

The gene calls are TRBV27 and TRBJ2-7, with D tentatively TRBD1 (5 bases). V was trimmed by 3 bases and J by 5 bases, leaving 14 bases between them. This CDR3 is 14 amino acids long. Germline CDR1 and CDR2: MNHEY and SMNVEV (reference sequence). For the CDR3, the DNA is TGTGCCAGCAGTTTCCCAGGGCCAGGCCACGAGCAGTACTTC. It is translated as CASSFPGPGHEQYF.

CDR3 in DNA: TGTGCCAGCAGTGAAAAGAAGGGGACAGGTCGCCTCCGTAACTATGGCTACACCTTC. This translates into CASSEKKGTGRLRNYGYTF. This chain uses TRBV2 with TRBJ1-2; 8 positions agree with TRBD1. Germline V CDR1 and CDR2: SNHLY, FYNNEI. There are 19 residues in the CDR3. Unmatched junction bases numbered 15, after V lost 2 bases and J lost 1 base.

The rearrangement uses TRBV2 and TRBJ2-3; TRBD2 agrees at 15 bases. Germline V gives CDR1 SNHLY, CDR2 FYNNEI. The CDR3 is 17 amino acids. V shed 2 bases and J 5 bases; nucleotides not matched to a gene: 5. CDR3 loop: CASSEFGLAGGIDTQYF. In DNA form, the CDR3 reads TGTGCCAGCAGTGAATTCGGACTAGCGGGAGGGATAGATACGCAGTATTTT.

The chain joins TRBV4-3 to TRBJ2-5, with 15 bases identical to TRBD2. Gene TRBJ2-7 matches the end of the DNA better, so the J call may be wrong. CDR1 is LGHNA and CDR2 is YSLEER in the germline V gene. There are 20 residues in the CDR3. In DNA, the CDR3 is TGCGCCAGCAGCCGAGGGACTAGCGGGAGGTACTCAAACATCTCCTACGAGCAGTACTTC. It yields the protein CASSRGTSGRYSNISYEQYF.

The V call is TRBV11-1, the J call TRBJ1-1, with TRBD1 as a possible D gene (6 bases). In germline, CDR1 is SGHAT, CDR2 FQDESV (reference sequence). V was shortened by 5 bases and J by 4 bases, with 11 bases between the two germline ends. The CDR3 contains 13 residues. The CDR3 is CASSIGTRTEAFF. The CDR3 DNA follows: TGTGCCAGCAGCATTGGGACACGCACTGAAGCTTTCTTT.

The CDR3 DNA reads as TGTGCCAGCAGCTACATTGAAGAGACCCAGTACTTC. As protein: CASSYIEETQYF. This chain connects TRBV7-9 to TRBJ2-5; D gene uncertain. V lost 4 bases and J lost 3, with 6 bases in between. Germline V gene data show CDR1 as SEHNR and CDR2 as FQNEAQ (reference sequence). This CDR3 region has 12 residues.

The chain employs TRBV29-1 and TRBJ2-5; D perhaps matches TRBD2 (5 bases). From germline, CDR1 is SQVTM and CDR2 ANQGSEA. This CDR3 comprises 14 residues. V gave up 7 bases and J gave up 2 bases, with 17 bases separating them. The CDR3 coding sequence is TGCAGCGCCGGACCCCGGAGCGGACAAGAGACCCAGTACTTC. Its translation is CSAGPRSGQETQYF.

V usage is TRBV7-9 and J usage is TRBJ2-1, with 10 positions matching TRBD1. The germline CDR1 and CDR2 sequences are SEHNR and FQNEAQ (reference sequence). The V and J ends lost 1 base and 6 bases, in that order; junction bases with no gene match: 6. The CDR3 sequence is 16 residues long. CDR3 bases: TGTGCCAGCAGCTTAGACTGGACAGGGGGACCCAATGAGCAGTTCTTC. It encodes CASSLDWTGGPNEQFF.

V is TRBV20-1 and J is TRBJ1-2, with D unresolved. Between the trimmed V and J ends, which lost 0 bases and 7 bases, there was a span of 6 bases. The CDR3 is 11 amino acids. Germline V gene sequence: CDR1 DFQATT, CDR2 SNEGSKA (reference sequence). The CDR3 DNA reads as TGCAGTGCTAGAGACCCAGTTGGCTACACCTTC. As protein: CSARDPVGYTF.

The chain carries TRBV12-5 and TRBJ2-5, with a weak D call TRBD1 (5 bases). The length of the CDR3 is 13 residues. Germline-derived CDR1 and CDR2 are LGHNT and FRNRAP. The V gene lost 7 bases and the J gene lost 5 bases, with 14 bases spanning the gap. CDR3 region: CASAPKGYETQYF. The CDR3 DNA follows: TGTGCTAGTGCTCCCAAGGGGTACGAGACCCAGTACTTC.

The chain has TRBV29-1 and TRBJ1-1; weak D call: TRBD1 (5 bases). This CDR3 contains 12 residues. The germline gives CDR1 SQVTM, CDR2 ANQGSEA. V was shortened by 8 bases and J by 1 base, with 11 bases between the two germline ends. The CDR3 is CSTRTGNTEAFF. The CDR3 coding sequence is TGCAGCACTCGTACAGGGAACACTGAAGCTTTCTTT. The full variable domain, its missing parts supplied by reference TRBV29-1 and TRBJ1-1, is SAVISQKPSRDICQRGTSLTIQCQVDSQVTMMFWYRQQPGQSLTLIATANQGSEATYESGFVIDKFPISRPNLTFSTLTVSNMSPEDSSIYLCSTRTGNTEAFFGQGTRLTVV.

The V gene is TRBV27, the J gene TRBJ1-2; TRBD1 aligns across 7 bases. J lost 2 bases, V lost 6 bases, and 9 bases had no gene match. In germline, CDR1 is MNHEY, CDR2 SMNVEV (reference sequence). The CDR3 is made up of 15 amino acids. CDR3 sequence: CASRTYQGVNYGYTF. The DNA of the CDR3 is TGTGCCAGCAGAACTTATCAGGGGGTAAACTATGGCTACACCTTC.

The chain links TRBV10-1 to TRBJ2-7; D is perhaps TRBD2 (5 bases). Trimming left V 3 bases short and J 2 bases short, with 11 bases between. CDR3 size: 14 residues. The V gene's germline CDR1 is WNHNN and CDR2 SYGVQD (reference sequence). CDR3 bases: TGCGCCAGCAGTGACGGCGAGCGGCCCTACGAGCAGTACTTC. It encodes CASSDGERPYEQYF.

CDR3 amino acids: CASSYPTGTGTYGYTF. In DNA, the CDR3 is TGTGCCAGCAGTTACCCAACGGGGACAGGGACCTATGGCTACACCTTC. The V call is TRBV6-5, the J call TRBJ1-2; TRBD1 matches at 9 bases. Germline trimming cut 2 bases from V and 4 bases from J; bases unmatched to any gene: 8. Germline V lookup: CDR1 MNHEY, CDR2 SVGAGI. This CDR3 spans 16 amino acids.

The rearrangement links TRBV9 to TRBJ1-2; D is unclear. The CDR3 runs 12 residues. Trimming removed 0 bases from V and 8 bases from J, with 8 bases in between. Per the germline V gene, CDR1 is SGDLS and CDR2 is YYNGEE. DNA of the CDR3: TGTGCCAGCAGCGTAGGACCGGGGGGCTACACCTTC. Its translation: CASSVGPGGYTF.

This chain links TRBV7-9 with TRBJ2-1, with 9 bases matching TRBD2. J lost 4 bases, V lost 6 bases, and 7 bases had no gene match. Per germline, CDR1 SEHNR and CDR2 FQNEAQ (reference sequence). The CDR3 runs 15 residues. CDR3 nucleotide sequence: TGTGCCAGCAGACCAGGGACTAGCTCTTACAATGAGCAGTTCTTC. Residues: CASRPGTSSYNEQFF.

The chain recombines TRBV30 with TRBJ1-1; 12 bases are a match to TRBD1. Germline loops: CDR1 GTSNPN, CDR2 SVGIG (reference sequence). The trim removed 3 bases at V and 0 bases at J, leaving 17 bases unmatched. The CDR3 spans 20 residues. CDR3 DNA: TGTGCCTGGAGAGGACCGCCTCGGGACAGGGGGCGATTCGTGAACACTGAAGCTTTCTTT. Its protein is CAWRGPPRDRGRFVNTEAFF.

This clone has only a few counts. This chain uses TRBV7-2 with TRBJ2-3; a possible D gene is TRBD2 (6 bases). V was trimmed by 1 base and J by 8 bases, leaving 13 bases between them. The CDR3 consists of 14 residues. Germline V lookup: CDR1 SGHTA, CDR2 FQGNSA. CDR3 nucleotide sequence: TGTGCCAGCAGCTTAGGGGACTGGGTTCGTACGCAGTATTTT. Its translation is CASSLGDWVRTQYF.

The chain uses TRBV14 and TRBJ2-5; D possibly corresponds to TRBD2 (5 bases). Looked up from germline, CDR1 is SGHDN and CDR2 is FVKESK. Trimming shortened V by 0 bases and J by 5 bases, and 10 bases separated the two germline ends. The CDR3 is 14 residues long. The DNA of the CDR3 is TGTGCCAGCAGCCAAGAGCGCGGAGGCGAGACCCAGTACTTC. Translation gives CASSQERGGETQYF. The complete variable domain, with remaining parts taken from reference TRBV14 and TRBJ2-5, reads EAGVTQFPSHSVIEKGQTVTLRCDPISGHDNLYWYRRVMGKEIKFLLHFVKESKQDESGMPNNRFLAERTGGTYSTLKVQPAELEDSGVYFCASSQERGGETQYFGPGTRLLVL.